This T cell receptor (beta chain) comes out of a study of T cell clonality in common variable immunodeficiency. Study conclusions and caveats: Common variable immunodeficiency TCR beta sequences reportedly had fewer deletions and N-nucleotide insertions. What drives increased CVID clonality needs T cell subpopulation sequencing.

The germline V gene encodes CDR1 SNHLY and CDR2 FYNNEI. V trimming: 2 bases; J trimming: 3 bases; junction bases outside the gene matches: 6. This CDR3 contains 17 residues. Each donor provided about 4.5 to 9 ml of heparinized whole blood. This clone was observed many times. Its antigen is currently unknown. The CDR3 goes on 3 residues after the read ends, and that part is filled in from the germline J gene. The repertoire was sequenced with immunoSEQ multiplex PCR; TCRdb's copy has only in-frame clones and lacks some. The sample contains just under 20,000 clones, none of them singletons. The TCR was taken from a human donor with common variable immunodeficiency. The V call is TRBV2, the J call TRBJ2-6, with TRBD1 identical over 8 bases. Sequencing was done on a sample of peripheral blood mononuclear cells. CDR3 residues: CASSETRQGFGANVLTF. CDR3 DNA, as far as it was read: TGTGCCAGCAGTGAAACGAGACAGGGGTTTGGGGCCAACGTC.